Listed below are T cell receptor beta chains from one sample, sequenced in a study of graft-versus-host responses after intestinal transplantation. The data were produced by immunoSEQ multiplex PCR, yet TCRdb's version contains in-frame clones alone and is incomplete. The sample includes some 13,000 clones, approximately 85% of them seen just once. The material sequenced was PBMCs, taken after intestinal transplantation. Receptor source: a human patient who received an intestinal transplant, so some T cells may come from the graft donor. The CDR3 runs from the conserved cysteine through the conserved F or W. A D gene is named only where the DNA matches it firmly. Some rows mark clone size as missing; the rest say once, few, many or name a class of expanded clone.

j_gene	v_gene	len	abundance	d_gene	CDR3nt	CDR3aa
TRBJ1-6	TRBV18	16	.	.	TGTGCCAGCTCACCACCCAGGACAGTAAATAATTCACCCCTCCACTTT	CASSPPRTVNNSPLHF
TRBJ2-2	TRBV28	15	.	.	TGTGCCACAACTCGAGGGGGACGAATCACCGGGGAGCTGTTTTTT	CATTRGGRITGELFF
TRBJ1-5	TRBV7-9	13	.	.	TGTGCCAGCAGCTTAGCAAACGGGCAGCCCCAGCATTTT	CASSLANGQPQHF
TRBJ2-3	TRBV21-1	16	.	.	TGTGCCAGCAGCCTCCGACAGGGGGAAATCCCAGATACGCAGTATTTT	CASSLRQGEIPDTQYF
TRBJ1-1	TRBV6-1	14	.	.	TGTGCCAGCGCTCTTGAGGGGCTGTACACTGAAGCTTTCTTT	CASALEGLYTEAFF
TRBJ2-1	TRBV7-7	15	.	.	TGTGCCAGCAGCCCTAATACCGGGACTCCGCATGAGCAGTTCTTC	CASSPNTGTPHEQFF
TRBJ2-7	TRBV19	14	.	TRBD1	TGTGCCAGTAGTATAACAGGGGGAATATACGAGCAGTACTTC	CASSITGGIYEQYF
TRBJ2-3	TRBV30	17	.	TRBD1	TGTGCCAGCGCCCAACCACGACAGGGAACTAGCACAGATACGCAGTATTTT	CASAQPRQGTSTDTQYF
TRBJ1-1	TRBV19	14	.	.	TGTGCCAGTAGTATGTCAGGTTGGAACACTGAAGCTTTCTTT	CASSMSGWNTEAFF
TRBJ1-5	TRBV6-6	15	.	.	TGTGCCAGCAGTCCCCCCGCAGGTAGCAATCAGCCCCAGCATTTT	CASSPPAGSNQPQHF
TRBJ2-6	TRBV7-9	15	.	.	TGTGCCAGCAGCTTATCCCAGTCTGGGGCCAACGTCCTGACTTTC	CASSLSQSGANVLTF
TRBJ1-2	TRBV10-3	13	.	.	TGTGCCATCAGTGAGAGGGTGCCCTATGGCTACACCTTC	CAISERVPYGYTF
TRBJ2-7	TRBV7-8	13	.	.	TGTGCCAGCAGCTTAAATTCGCGGGGCGAGCAGTACTTC	CASSLNSRGEQYF
TRBJ2-7	TRBV6-6	15	.	.	TGTGCCAGCACGGTAGGCGTCAGCGGCTCCTACGAGCAGTACTTC	CASTVGVSGSYEQYF
TRBJ2-1	TRBV7-2	13	.	.	TGTGCCAGCAGCCCTGGAGGATTCAATGAGCAGTTCTTC	CASSPGGFNEQFF
TRBJ2-3	TRBV6-5	15	once	TRBD1	TGTGCCAGCAGCCCGGACAGGGGAGTCGCAGATACGCAGTATTTT	CASSPDRGVADTQYF
TRBJ2-7	TRBV19	14	.	TRBD1	TGTGCCAGTAGCCCGACAGGGAAGAGAAACGAGCAGTACTTC	CASSPTGKRNEQYF
TRBJ2-7	TRBV5-1	13	.	.	TGCGCCAGCAGCTTTCAACCTAGTGGCGAGCAGTACTTC	CASSFQPSGEQYF
TRBJ2-1	TRBV5-1	13	.	.	TGCGCCAGCAGCGGGCGGGGAGGCAATGAGCAGTTCTTC	CASSGRGGNEQFF
TRBJ2-7	TRBV6-5	15	.	.	TGTGCCAGCAGTCTCCATAGTATTTGGGAGACCGAGCAGTACTTC	CASSLHSIWETEQYF
TRBJ2-1	TRBV19	14	.	TRBD1	TGTGCCAGTACCCCGGGACAGGGACACAATGAGCAGTTCTTC	CASTPGQGHNEQFF
TRBJ2-3	TRBV6-1	16	few	TRBD2	TGTGCCAGCAGTGAAGCGCGGCTAGCGGGAGCAGATACGCAGTATTTT	CASSEARLAGADTQYF
TRBJ2-3	TRBV11-1	13	.	.	TGTGCCAGCAGCTTAGCTAGCACAGATACGCAGTATTTT	CASSLASTDTQYF
TRBJ1-6	TRBV9	16	few	TRBD1	TGTGCCAGCAGCGTCGGACAGGGCCCGCCCCGTTCACCCCTCCACTTT	CASSVGQGPPRSPLHF
TRBJ2-3	TRBV10-3	15	.	.	TGTGCCATCAGTGCGGGGGGCGCCAGGGGAGATACGCAGTATTTT	CAISAGGARGDTQYF
TRBJ2-3	TRBV27	17	.	TRBD1	TGTGCCAGCAGTTCACAACAGGGGGCGCTCCGGACAGATACGCAGTATTTT	CASSSQQGALRTDTQYF
TRBJ2-5	TRBV27	15	.	.	TGTGCCAGCAGACCCTTATCCGGGTACCAAGAGACCCAGTACTTC	CASRPLSGYQETQYF
TRBJ1-1	TRBV28	15	.	TRBD1	TGTGCCAGTGGGTGGGGACAGCTCATGAACACTGAAGCTTTCTTT	CASGWGQLMNTEAFF
TRBJ2-7	TRBV5-4	15	.	TRBD2	TGTGCCAGCAGCTTGTGGGGACTACATTCCTACGAGCAGTACTTC	CASSLWGLHSYEQYF
TRBJ1-3	TRBV19	14	.	.	TGTGCCACCAGCAGGTTGAATACTGGAAACACCATATATTTT	CATSRLNTGNTIYF
TRBJ2-5	TRBV19	14	.	.	TGTGCCAGTAGTCGCCTTAACGGCGGAGAGACCCAGTACTTC	CASSRLNGGETQYF
TRBJ1-3	TRBV28	12	once	.	TGTGCCAGCAGCTTCTCTGGAAACACCATATATTTT	CASSFSGNTIYF
TRBJ1-2	TRBV6-5	13	.	TRBD1	TGTGCCAGCAGTATGGACAGGACTTATGGCTACACCTTC	CASSMDRTYGYTF